These 16 T cell receptor beta chains came from one sample sequenced in a study of T cells in Graves' hyperthyroidism and ophthalmopathy. Authors of the study amplified TCR beta CDR3 regions from RNA transcripts. First-round RT-PCR targeting the TCR CDR3 was performed with the HTBI primer set. TCRdb reprocessed the multiplex PCR reads with MiXCR, giving one entry per CDR3 protein. The profile shows about 350,000 distinct CDR3 sequences, 18% of them singletons. The sequenced sample consisted of blood. The receptors come from a woman in her forties with Graves' ophthalmopathy.

In its sample, this clonotype was seen a few times. This sequence joins TRBV6-5 and TRBJ1-1, with a possible D match to TRBD1 (5 bases). CDR1 and CDR2 (germline): MNHEY, SVGAGI. Trimming took 4 bases from V and 1 from J, leaving 10 bases between them. The CDR3 has 14 residues. The CDR3 here is CASSSGTENTEAFF. CDR3 DNA: TGTGCCAGCAGTTCCGGGACGGAGAACACTGAAGCTTTCTTT.

This clonotype appeared many times. The rearrangement joins TRBV6-2 or TRBV6-3 to TRBJ1-1, with TRBD1 matching 9 bases. Trimming took 6 bases from V and 1 from J; bases not matched to a gene: 15. Germline V gene lookup returns CDR1 MNHEY and CDR2 SVGEGT. CDR3 size: 18 residues. The CDR3 loop reads CASRSWDRVRRWNTEAFF. CDR3 nucleotides: TGTGCCAGCAGGAGTTGGGACAGGGTCCGCCGTTGGAACACTGAAGCTTTCTTT.

In its sample, this clonotype was seen many times. The gene calls are TRBV2 and TRBJ2-6; D remains ambiguous. The germline V gene encodes CDR1 SNHLY and CDR2 FYNNEI. This CDR3 comprises 15 residues. Trimming left V 6 bases short and J 1 base short, with 10 bases between. CDR3 protein: CASRELGSGANVLTF. CDR3 in DNA: TGTGCCAGCAGGGAGCTAGGGTCTGGGGCCAACGTCCTGACTTTC.

The chain has TRBV6-1 and TRBJ1-2; TRBD1 matches at 7 bases. V was clipped by 7 bases and J by 8 bases; unmatched bases: 4. From germline, CDR1 is MNHNS and CDR2 SASEGT. The length of the CDR3 is 11 residues. CDR3 nucleotide sequence: TGTGCCAGCACGCAGGGGGAGGGCTACACCTTC. It is translated as CASTQGEGYTF.

This clonotype was counted many times. The genes are TRBV11-3 and TRBJ2-5; weak D call: TRBD2 (7 bases). This CDR3 has 15 residues. V lost 0 bases and J 5 bases, leaving 13 bases between the germline ends. In germline, CDR1 is SGHNT, CDR2 YENEEA. The CDR3 loop is CASSLERGGFETQYF. DNA of the CDR3: TGTGCCAGCAGCTTAGAAAGGGGGGGATTTGAGACCCAGTACTTC.

This chain uses TRBV28 with TRBJ1-1; no definite D call. Per the germline V gene, CDR1 is MDHEN and CDR2 is SYDVKM. This CDR3 is built from 15 residues. Trimming took off 6 bases at V and 3 bases at J, with 17 bases between the two ends. CDR3 residues: CASRPPLGRDTEAFF. The CDR3 DNA reads as TGTGCCAGCAGGCCACCATTGGGAAGAGACACTGAAGCTTTCTTT.

This clonotype was found many times. The chain links TRBV24-1 to TRBJ2-2; 9 bases map to TRBD2. CDR1 and CDR2 (germline): KGHDR, SFDVKD. V shed 6 bases, J shed 5 bases, and the junction held 12 bases outside the gene matches. CDR3 length: 17 residues. The CDR3 DNA follows: TGTGCCACCAGTCCAAACCGACTAGCGGAGCAAACCGGGGAGCTGTTTTTT. Its protein product is CATSPNRLAEQTGELFF.

This clonotype was seen more than once but under ten times. This chain uses TRBV6-5 with TRBJ1-2, with TRBD1 matching over 7 bases. Germline V gives CDR1 MNHEY, CDR2 SVGAGI. Trimming took 4 bases from V and 3 from J; bases not matched to a gene: 2. The CDR3 extends over 13 amino acids. CDR3 sequence (DNA): TGTGCCAGCAGTTGGGGGACAGACTATGGCTACACCTTC. Amino acids: CASSWGTDYGYTF.

In its sample, this clonotype was seen many times. The chain couples TRBV10-3 to TRBJ2-2, with D perhaps TRBD1 or TRBD2 (5 bases each). The germline gives CDR1 ENHRY, CDR2 SYGVKD. The V end lost 11 bases, the J end lost 3 bases, and 19 bases lay between the germline ends. CDR3 length equals 15 residues. The CDR3 loop reads CAHGASFGDTGELFF. CDR3 nucleotides: TGTGCCCACGGGGCTAGTTTCGGAGACACCGGGGAGCTGTTTTTT.

This clonotype showed up many times. This sequence joins TRBV7-2 and TRBJ1-2; D remains ambiguous. Germline CDR1 and CDR2: SGHTA and FQGNSA. V lost 8 bases, J lost 7 bases, and 17 bases lay in between. The CDR3 has 13 residues. CDR3 region: CASSRLLGGGYTF. CDR3 sequence (DNA): TGTGCCAGCTCCCGACTATTAGGCGGTGGCTACACCTTC.

This clonotype has at least ten counts. This chain uses TRBV7-3 with TRBJ2-5; 8 bases are a match to TRBD1. Trimming removed 4 bases from V and 1 base from J; junction bases left unmatched: 5. The V gene's germline CDR1 is SGHTA and CDR2 FQGTGA. The CDR3 spans 15 residues. DNA for the CDR3: TGTGCCAGCAGCTCGACAGGGGTTGCCCAAGAGACCCAGTACTTC. As protein: CASSSTGVAQETQYF. Filled out from reference TRBV7-3 and TRBJ2-5, the complete variable domain reads GAGVSQTPSNKVTEKGKYVELRCDPISGHTALYWYRQSLGQGPEFLIYFQGTGAADDSGLPNDRFFAVRPEGSVSTLKIQRTERGDSAVYLCASSSTGVAQETQYFGPGTRLLVL.

The table lists this clonotype with many counts. The V gene is TRBV7-2, the J gene TRBJ1-2; no definite D call. This CDR3 has 13 residues. Germline V CDR1 and CDR2: SGHTA, FQGNSA. Deletions cut 1 base from V and 0 bases from J, with 3 bases between. DNA of the CDR3: TGTGCCAGCAGCTTAGACACTAACTATGGCTACACCTTC. As protein: CASSLDTNYGYTF.

The CDR3 region is CASSVSRPRGNGYTF. The DNA of the CDR3 is TGTGCCAGCAGTGTTAGCAGGCCCCGTGGGAATGGCTACACCTTC. The V and J genes are TRBV6-1 and TRBJ1-2; D remains ambiguous. Germline V gene data show CDR1 as MNHNS and CDR2 as SASEGT. Deletions cut 4 bases from V and 6 bases from J, with 18 bases between. The CDR3 covers 15 residues.

This clonotype has ten or more counts. The J gene is TRBJ1-2, the V gene TRBV27; D is perhaps TRBD1 (6 bases). V gave up 5 bases and J gave up 4 bases, with 17 bases separating them. The CDR3 contains 15 residues. Germline-derived CDR1 and CDR2 are MNHEY and SMNVEV (reference sequence). CDR3 coding DNA: TGTGCCAGCAGTAGATCAGACAGGCCTGCCTATGGCTACACCTTC. The encoded protein is CASSRSDRPAYGYTF.

In this sample, this clonotype turned up many times. The chain is built from TRBV5-1 and TRBJ2-3, with TRBD1 matching 8 bases. V trimming: 0 bases; J trimming: 0 bases; junction bases outside the gene matches: 3. Germline assignment: CDR1 SGHRS and CDR2 YFSETQ. The CDR3 spans 16 residues. CDR3: CASSLVTGESTDTQYF. For the CDR3, the DNA is TGCGCCAGCAGCTTGGTGACAGGGGAGAGCACAGATACGCAGTATTTT.

This clonotype was counted ten times or more. V usage is TRBV20-1 and J usage is TRBJ2-7; weak D call: TRBD1 (8 bases). This CDR3 is 16 amino acids long. V lost 6 bases and J lost 0, with 21 bases in between. CDR1 is DFQATT and CDR2 is SNEGSKA in the germline V gene (reference sequence). The CDR3 nucleotides are TGCAGTGCCGGCACTTACAGGGGGGGAAGCTCCTACGAGCAGTACTTC. This codes for CSAGTYRGGSSYEQYF.